These T cell receptor beta chains were read from a single sample in a study of cytomegalovirus exposure and HLA in healthy donors. Assay used: immunoSEQ multiplex PCR; TCRdb lists only in-frame clones, some missing. The table includes 55,000 to 75,000 clones, 60% to 80% detected once. Sequenced sample: PBMCs. Source of these receptors: a man in his thirties or forties in good health and CMV-seronegative. The CDR3 runs from the conserved cysteine through the conserved F or W. Each record gives: D gene, clone size, J gene, CDR3 length, V gene, CDR3 DNA, CDR3 protein. The D gene is left open where the match is weak. Clone size appears in some rows only: once, few, many, or a class for an expanded clone.

.	.	TRBJ1-1	14	TRBV7-3	TGTGCCAGCAGCTTAAACGCAGGTCCCACTGAAGCTTTCTTT	CASSLNAGPTEAFF
TRBD1	.	TRBJ1-6	14	TRBV25-1	TGTGCCAGCAGTCGGACAGGGAATAATTCACCCCTCCACTTT	CASSRTGNNSPLHF
TRBD2	once	TRBJ2-5	13	TRBV6-1	TGTGCCAGCAGCCCCGGGGGGGAAGAGACCCAGTACTTC	CASSPGGEETQYF
TRBD2	.	TRBJ2-1	14	TRBV4-2	TGTGCCAGCAGCCGGGGGTTGGCTAGCGGGCCGCAGTTCTTC	CASSRGLASGPQFF
TRBD2	.	TRBJ2-7	15	TRBV9	TGTGCCAGCAGCGTAGCTGGCGGGGGAAACTACGAGCAGTACTTC	CASSVAGGGNYEQYF
.	.	TRBJ2-7	14	TRBV7-6	TGTGCCAGCAGCTTAAGGGGGATATCAGACGAGCAGTACTTC	CASSLRGISDEQYF
.	.	TRBJ2-5	13	TRBV27	TGTGCCAGCAGCCCTGCGGGCCTCAAGACCCAGTACTTC	CASSPAGLKTQYF
.	.	TRBJ1-6	13	TRBV13	TGTGCCAGCACCGACGGGGGGGCTTCACCCCTCCACTTT	CASTDGGASPLHF
.	few	TRBJ2-7	13	TRBV9	TGTGCCAGCAGCGCCGACGGGACCTACGAGCAGTACTTC	CASSADGTYEQYF
TRBD1	few	TRBJ2-2	16	TRBV13	TGTGCCAGCAGCTTAGTTCCCGGGACAGGCACCGGGGAGCTGTTTTTT	CASSLVPGTGTGELFF
.	.	TRBJ1-6	15	TRBV30	TGTGCCTGGAGAGCCCCCCGCTCCTATAATTCACCCCTCCACTTT	CAWRAPRSYNSPLHF
.	.	TRBJ1-6	14	TRBV30	TGTGCCTGGAGTGTGGGACACTATAATTCACCCCTCCACTTT	CAWSVGHYNSPLHF
.	.	TRBJ1-5	17	TRBV7-8	TGTGCCAGCAGCTTAGGACGGGGAACAATTGACAATCAGCCCCAGCATTTT	CASSLGRGTIDNQPQHF
.	.	TRBJ1-2	13	TRBV6-5	TGTGCCAGCGGTGACAGCGCGGCTCATGGCTACACCTTC	CASGDSAAHGYTF
.	.	TRBJ1-5	13	TRBV2	TGTGCCAGCAGGACAGAGAACAATCAGCCCCAGCATTTT	CASRTENNQPQHF
TRBD1	.	TRBJ1-1	14	TRBV18	TGTGCCAGCTCAGCTTCGGACAGGGGCGCTGAAGCTTTCTTT	CASSASDRGAEAFF
TRBD2	few	TRBJ2-3	16	TRBV6-4	TGTGCCAGCAGTGAAGGTCCTAGCGGGGGGGCAGATACGCAGTATTTT	CASSEGPSGGADTQYF
.	.	TRBJ1-5	15	TRBV13	TGTGCCAGCAGCGTTCAGGGCAGCGGCAATCAGCCCCAGCATTTT	CASSVQGSGNQPQHF
.	.	TRBJ1-2	15	TRBV7-9	TGTGCCAGCAGCTTAGACGTCCGAAGCGGTCATGGCTACACCTTC	CASSLDVRSGHGYTF
.	.	TRBJ1-2	15	TRBV10-3	TGTGCCATCAGTGAGTCCTTGGAGGGTGTCTATGGCTACACCTTC	CAISESLEGVYGYTF
.	.	TRBJ2-5	15	TRBV9	TGTGCCAGCAGCGTGACGGGGGAAATACAAGAGACCCAGTACTTC	CASSVTGEIQETQYF
.	.	TRBJ2-2	16	TRBV6-7	TGTGCCAGCAGTTACTCGGGGCAGGGGAACACCGGGGAGCTGTTTTTT	CASSYSGQGNTGELFF
TRBD2	.	TRBJ2-5	15	TRBV11-2	TGTGCCAGCAGCTTAGGCAGCGGGGGAACAGAGACCCAGTACTTC	CASSLGSGGTETQYF
.	few	TRBJ2-2	12	TRBV5-4	TGTGCCAGCAGCCGGGTAGCCGGGGAGCTGTTTTTT	CASSRVAGELFF
.	.	TRBJ2-7	14	TRBV27	TGTGCCAGCAGTCACCGGGACAAAGTGGACGAGCAGTACTTC	CASSHRDKVDEQYF
.	.	TRBJ2-1	14	TRBV7-2	TGTGCCAGCAGCTTAGTTGGCCCACGGCAGGGGCAGTTCTTC	CASSLVGPRQGQFF
TRBD2	.	TRBJ2-5	12	TRBV19	TGTGCCACCCGTCCGGGGGGAGAGACCCAGTACTTC	CATRPGGETQYF
TRBD1	.	TRBJ1-3	16	TRBV2	TGTGCCAGCAGTGGGGGTTCAGGGGGCATTGGAAACACCATATATTTT	CASSGGSGGIGNTIYF
.	.	TRBJ2-2	15	TRBV2	TGTGCCAGCAGGAGGGAATCAGGAGGCACCGGGGAGCTGTTTTTT	CASRRESGGTGELFF
TRBD1	.	TRBJ2-1	13	TRBV18	TGTGCCAGCTCGGGACAGAAGAGCAATGAGCAGTTCTTC	CASSGQKSNEQFF
.	.	TRBJ2-5	15	TRBV6-5	TGTGCCAGCAGTACCCGACATAGGGGGCAAGAGACCCAGTACTTC	CASSTRHRGQETQYF
TRBD2	.	TRBJ2-1	15	TRBV5-1	TGCGCCAGCAGCTTCCGGACTAGCGGGGAAGATGAGCAGTTCTTC	CASSFRTSGEDEQFF
.	once	TRBJ1-1	14	TRBV19	TGTGCCAGTAGTGCACAGGGTTCGAACACTGAAGCTTTCTTT	CASSAQGSNTEAFF
.	.	TRBJ1-4	14	TRBV5-1	TGCGCCAGCAGCTTGGGGCAGTTTAATGAAAAACTGTTTTTT	CASSLGQFNEKLFF
.	.	TRBJ2-3	14	TRBV5-1	TGCGCCAGCACCCGCTTGGAGGTTACAGATACGCAGTATTTT	CASTRLEVTDTQYF
.	.	TRBJ1-2	14	TRBV7-8	TGTGCCAGCAGCTATTCGCAGGAGGGCTATGGCTACACCTTC	CASSYSQEGYGYTF
.	.	TRBJ2-5	13	TRBV7-7	TGTGCCAGCAGCTTAGGGGGGCTGGAGACCCAGTACTTC	CASSLGGLETQYF